Listed here is a single TCR beta chain. The antigen remains unidentified. Bulk PBMC genomic DNA spanned ten immunoSEQ deep plates. Libraries were prepared by immunoSEQ multiplex PCR; TCRdb keeps only in-frame clonotypes and omits some of them. The table has about 490,000 clones, 76% seen once. CDR1 is SEHNR, CDR2 FQNEAQ, per germline (reference sequence). Trimming removed 2 bases from V and 6 bases from J; junction bases left unmatched: 3. The CDR3 has 15 amino acids. The data originate from a study of shared clonotypes between healthy human individuals. General study points: Represented diversity, genetic and exposure-history alike, was limited by few donors.

The sequenced sample consisted of PBMCs. This receptor was identified in a woman aged 40 to 49 in good health. Some clones in this sample may be carry-over from other donors' samples. The gene calls are TRBV7-9 and TRBJ2-1; TRBD2 aligns across 11 bases. CDR3 nucleotide sequence: TGTGCCAGCAGCTTAAAACTAGCGGGAGTCAATGAGCAGTTCTTC. It encodes CASSLKLAGVNEQFF.